The TCR beta chain under discussion was sequenced for a study of control samples from healthy donors and cancer patients. TCRdb's copy holds only in-frame clones and misses some; the assay was immunoSEQ multiplex PCR. This sample has about 120,000 clones, with approximately 89% found just once. The TCR was taken from a woman between 18 and 29 years old in good health. The sample taken for sequencing was blood.

The CDR3 spells CSVVWQGAYEQYF. The CDR3 bases are TGCAGCGTTGTATGGCAGGGGGCCTACGAGCAGTACTTC. This chain links TRBV29-1 with TRBJ2-7; 7 nucleotides match TRBD1. With V trimmed by 4 bases and J by 2 bases, 5 bases remained unmatched. The CDR3 runs 13 residues. Germline CDR1 is SQVTM and CDR2 is ANQGSEA.